This T cell receptor (beta chain) was sequenced during a study of T cells in Graves' hyperthyroidism and ophthalmopathy. RNA transcripts served as the template for amplifying TCR beta CDR3 regions. TCR CDR3 underwent first-round RT-PCR with the HTBI primer set. Using its own MiXCR run on the multiplex PCR reads, TCRdb lists one record per CDR3 protein. Among roughly 250,000 distinct CDR3 sequences, around 22% were seen once, and the ten largest hold 50% to 75%. Germline V gene sequence: CDR1 SGHDT, CDR2 YYEEEE. The CDR3 is made up of 16 amino acids. V was clipped by 0 bases and J by 4 bases, with 16 bases between them. This clonotype appeared a few times. Exclusions: uncontrolled infection, other autoimmune disease, pregnancy, lactation. Thyroid ultrasound and orbital computed tomography, with clinical symptoms and serum thyroxine and TRAb, informed diagnoses.

Sequences were obtained from blood. This clonotype was obtained from a man younger than 40 with Graves' ophthalmopathy. The V call is TRBV5-6, the J call TRBJ2-5; D possibly corresponds to TRBD2 (5 bases). The CDR3 sequence is CASSLVSRRTAETQYF. The CDR3 DNA reads TGTGCCAGCAGCTTGGTGTCCAGAAGGACTGCAGAGACCCAGTACTTC.